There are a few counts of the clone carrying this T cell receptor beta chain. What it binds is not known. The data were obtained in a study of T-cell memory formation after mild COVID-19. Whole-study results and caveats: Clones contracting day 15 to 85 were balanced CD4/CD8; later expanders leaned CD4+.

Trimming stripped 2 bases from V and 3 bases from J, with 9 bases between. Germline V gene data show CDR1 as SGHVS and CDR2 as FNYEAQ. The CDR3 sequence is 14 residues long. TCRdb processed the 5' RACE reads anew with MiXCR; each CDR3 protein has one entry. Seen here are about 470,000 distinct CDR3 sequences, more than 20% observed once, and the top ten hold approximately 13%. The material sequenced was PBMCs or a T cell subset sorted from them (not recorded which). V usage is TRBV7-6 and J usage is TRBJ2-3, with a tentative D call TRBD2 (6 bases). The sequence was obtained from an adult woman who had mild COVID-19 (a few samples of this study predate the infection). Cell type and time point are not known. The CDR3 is CASSLIAGTDTQYF. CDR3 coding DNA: TGTGCCAGCAGCTTAATTGCGGGGACAGATACGCAGTATTTT. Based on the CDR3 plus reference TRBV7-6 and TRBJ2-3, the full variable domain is GAGVSQSPRYKVTKRGQDVALRCDPISGHVSLYWYRQALGQGPEFLTYFNYEAQQDKSGLPNDRFSAERPEGSISTLTIQRTEQRDSAMYRCASSLIAGTDTQYFGPGTRLTVL.